What follows are 9 T cell receptor beta chains derived from one specimen sequenced in a study of T cell responses to AZD1222 COVID-19 vaccine. Profiling relied on immunoSEQ multiplex PCR, and the TCRdb table lists in-frame clones only, not all of them. The sample holds 100,000 to 120,000 clones, less than 95% seen once. Sequencing used peripheral blood, obtained on day 0 of AZD1222 vaccination. Receptors were obtained from an adult in good health.

The chain has TRBV2 and TRBJ2-1; D ambiguous. Trimming left V 10 bases short and J 7 bases short, with 23 bases between. Germline values: CDR1 SNHLY, CDR2 FYNNEI. The CDR3 spans 15 residues. CDR3 residues: CANRHGKGWSNEQFF. The CDR3 DNA follows: TGTGCCAACCGACATGGGAAGGGATGGAGTAATGAGCAGTTCTTC.

This rearrangement joins TRBV4-2 to TRBJ2-3; D is perhaps TRBD1 or TRBD2 (6 bases each). Germline values: CDR1 LGHNA, CDR2 YNFKEQ. Trimming shortened V by 0 bases and J by 3 bases, and 13 bases separated the two germline ends. The CDR3 spans 16 residues. In DNA, the CDR3 is TGTGCCAGCAGCCAAGATCCGGGGGCCAGTACAGATACGCAGTATTTT. It yields the protein CASSQDPGASTDTQYF.

The chain uses TRBV9 and TRBJ1-1; a possible D gene is TRBD1 (5 bases). The CDR3 sequence is 14 residues long. V lost 3 bases, J lost 2 bases, and 11 bases lay in between. Germline values: CDR1 SGDLS, CDR2 YYNGEE. The CDR3 reads CASSGGDRNTEAFF. DNA of the CDR3: TGTGCCAGCAGCGGTGGGGACCGAAACACTGAAGCTTTCTTT.

This chain connects TRBV30 to TRBJ2-7; 14 bases fit TRBD2. CDR3 size: 19 residues. Germline assignment: CDR1 GTSNPN and CDR2 SVGIG (reference sequence). V lost 1 base and J lost 5; bases outside the gene matches: 16. The CDR3 DNA sequence: TGTGCCTGGAGTGAGGGGTATTCTAGGACTAGCGGGGGGCCCCACGAGCAGTACTTC. Protein product: CAWSEGYSRTSGGPHEQYF.

The chain couples TRBV3-1 (or the pseudogene TRBV3-2) to TRBJ2-7; 11 bases fit TRBD1. The V gene's germline CDR1 is LGHDT and CDR2 YNNKEL (reference sequence). The length of the CDR3 is 15 residues. With V trimmed by 4 bases and J by 8 bases, 10 bases remained unmatched. The CDR3 region has the DNA TGTGCCAGCAGCCCGTTAGGAGGGACAGGGGGTAAGCAGTACTTC. The encoded protein is CASSPLGGTGGKQYF.

The chain is built from TRBV4-1 and TRBJ1-1, with TRBD1 matching over 9 bases. J lost 7 bases, V lost 2 bases, and 8 bases had no gene match. The CDR3 sequence is 15 residues long. Germline V lookup: CDR1 MGHRA, CDR2 YSYEKL. The CDR3 is CASSQSPGQGFEAFF. DNA for the CDR3: TGCGCCAGCAGCCAATCACCGGGACAGGGCTTTGAAGCTTTCTTT.

This chain links TRBV5-4 with TRBJ2-1; D is perhaps TRBD1 or TRBD2 (5 bases each). Looked up from germline, CDR1 is SGHNT and CDR2 is YYREEE (reference sequence). V lost 3 bases and J 0 bases, leaving 10 bases between the germline ends. The CDR3 totals 15 residues. The CDR3 DNA is TGTGCCAGCAGCTCCAGGGACCTCTCCTACAATGAGCAGTTCTTC. Its protein is CASSSRDLSYNEQFF.

This chain uses TRBV28 with TRBJ1-6, with 9 bases lining up with TRBD1. Losses at the gene ends were 7 bases for V and 9 bases for J; bases not matched to a gene: 10. Germline-derived CDR1 and CDR2 are MDHEN and SYDVKM. The CDR3 sequence is 15 residues long. CDR3 sequence: CASTLRDRVGSPLHF. CDR3 in DNA: TGTGCCAGCACCCTCCGGGACAGGGTTGGTTCACCCCTCCACTTT.

The chain is built from TRBV6-5 and TRBJ1-2, with 7 bases fitting TRBD1. The length of the CDR3 is 13 residues. Germline values: CDR1 MNHEY, CDR2 SVGAGI. J gave up 4 bases and V 10 bases, and 9 bases lay outside the gene matches. CDR3 protein: CATIKGAGYGYTF. As DNA, the CDR3 is TGTGCCACCATAAAGGGGGCGGGCTATGGCTACACCTTC.